This passage covers 19 T cell receptor beta chains from one sample sequenced in a study of T cells in Graves' hyperthyroidism and ophthalmopathy. RNA transcripts yielded amplified TCR beta CDR3 regions. The HTBI primer set drove a first-round RT-PCR of the TCR CDR3. TCRdb processed the multiplex PCR reads anew with MiXCR; each CDR3 protein has one entry. The sample contains 600,000 to 650,000 distinct CDR3 sequences, about a sixth of which appear only once. Sequenced: blood. All receptors come from a woman aged 25 to 45 with Graves' hyperthyroidism.

This clonotype has just a few counts. The V and J genes are TRBV10-3 and TRBJ2-1, with D perhaps assigned TRBD1 or TRBD2 (5 bases each). Per germline, CDR1 ENHRY and CDR2 SYGVKD. The CDR3 totals 14 residues. V was clipped by 5 bases and J by 5 bases, with 13 bases between them. CDR3 protein: CAISSGTVDNEQFF. For the CDR3, the DNA is TGTGCCATCAGTTCAGGGACCGTTGACAATGAGCAGTTCTTC.

The genes are TRBV5-1 and TRBJ2-5; 7 bases line up with TRBD1. The V gene end was trimmed by 6 bases and the J gene end by 2 bases; junction bases not matched to a gene: 4. The germline V gene has CDR1 SGHRS and CDR2 YFSETQ. The CDR3 covers 13 residues. CDR3 in DNA: TGCGCCAGCACCTGGGACAGTCAAGAGACCCAGTACTTC. It yields the protein CASTWDSQETQYF.

There are many counts of this clonotype. An end of the junction differs from the germline gene, which may be a read error. The chain carries TRBV6-6 and TRBJ1-1, with 9 bases matching TRBD1. CDR1 is MNHNY and CDR2 is SVGAGI in the germline V gene (reference sequence). The CDR3 length is 15 residues. The CDR3 DNA follows: TGTGCCAGCAGTTACGAGACAGGGGGAAGCACTGAAACTTTCTTT. Its translation is CASSYETGGSTETFF.

The rearrangement links TRBV19 to TRBJ1-1; perhaps TRBD1 as D (6 bases). Trimming pared 3 bases from V and 4 bases from J, leaving 12 bases between. Germline V gives CDR1 LNHDA, CDR2 SQIVND (reference sequence). The CDR3 spans 14 residues. The CDR3 reads CASSMLGGVTEAFF. DNA for the CDR3: TGTGCCAGTAGTATGTTGGGGGGCGTCACTGAAGCTTTCTTT.

In its sample, this clonotype was seen many times. At one end the junction does not follow the germline gene, possibly because of a read error. This chain joins TRBV5-1 and TRBJ2-1; the match to TRBD2 covers 11 bases. CDR1 is SGHRS, CDR2 YFSETQ, per germline. The CDR3 contains 16 residues. The chain's CDR3 is CASSLTSGSSYNEQFF. CDR3 bases: TGTGCCAGCAGTTTAACTAGCGGGAGCTCCTACAATGAGCAGTTCTTC.

This clonotype occurred a few times. The chain has TRBV28 and TRBJ1-1; perhaps TRBD1 as D (5 bases). The CDR3 loop spans 15 amino acids. CDR1 is MDHEN, CDR2 SYDVKM, per germline. V lost 3 bases and J lost 3, with 14 bases in between. The CDR3 DNA is TGTGCCAGCAGTTTGATCGGGGCGCCGGACACTGAAGCTTTCTTT. Residues: CASSLIGAPDTEAFF. The whole variable domain, remainder taken from reference TRBV28 and TRBJ1-1, is DVKVTQSSRYLVKRTGEKVFLECVQDMDHENMFWYRQDPGLGLRLIYFSYDVKMKEKGDIPEGYSVSREKKERFSLILESASTNQTSMYLCASSLIGAPDTEAFFGQGTRLTVV.

The chain joins TRBV9 to TRBJ2-1, with TRBD2 matching 12 bases. J was trimmed by 6 bases and V by 2 bases; bases with no gene match: 6. The germline V gene has CDR1 SGDLS and CDR2 YYNGEE. The CDR3 loop spans 16 amino acids. Written as DNA, the CDR3 is TGTGCCAGCAGCGTCCTAGCGGGAGGGGGGGTCAATGAGCAGTTCTTC. Protein: CASSVLAGGGVNEQFF.

This chain connects TRBV20-1 to TRBJ2-1; a weak D match, TRBD1 (6 bases). Per the germline V gene, CDR1 is DFQATT and CDR2 is SNEGSKA (reference sequence). V was pared by 6 bases and J by 7 bases, with 13 bases between. The CDR3 is 12 residues long. The CDR3 DNA reads TGCAGTGCCCGATACACAGGGAATGAGCAGTTCTTC. It yields the protein CSARYTGNEQFF.

This clonotype was picked up a small number of times. The genes are TRBV28 and TRBJ1-2; D unclear. Trimming pared 3 bases from V and 3 bases from J, leaving 8 bases between. Germline V CDR1 and CDR2: MDHEN, SYDVKM. This CDR3 is built from 13 residues. CDR3 sequence reads: CASSFGLHYGYTF. Here the CDR3 DNA reads TGTGCCAGCAGTTTCGGCCTCCACTATGGCTACACCTTC.

The chain links TRBV29-1 to TRBJ2-1; no clear D. Germline V CDR1 and CDR2: SQVTM, ANQGSEA. The CDR3 has 14 residues. Here the CDR3 DNA reads TGCAGTTTTCCCACCTTGGGCTCCTACAATGAGCAGTTCTTC. Its protein is CSFPTLGSYNEQFF.

This clonotype was observed many times. The chain employs TRBV28 and TRBJ1-2, with 7 bases that match TRBD1. Germline trimming cut 4 bases from V and 0 bases from J; bases unmatched to any gene: 8. The CDR3 runs to 16 residues. The germline CDR1 and CDR2 sequences are MDHEN and SYDVKM. The CDR3 reads CASSSHAGQSNYGYTF. The CDR3 bases are TGTGCCAGCAGTTCACACGCGGGACAGTCTAACTATGGCTACACCTTC.

This clonotype appeared a few times. The J gene is TRBJ2-7, the V gene TRBV29-1; D perhaps matches TRBD1 (5 bases). The CDR3 runs to 12 residues. V was pared by 3 bases and J by 1 base, with 7 bases between. Germline lookup yields CDR1 SQVTM and CDR2 ANQGSEA. The CDR3 nucleotides read TGCAGCGTTGAGGACACTTCCTACGAGCAGTACTTC. It codes for CSVEDTSYEQYF.

This clonotype was recorded many times. The genes are TRBV10-3 and TRBJ2-7, with 7 bases lining up with TRBD2. The ends lost 6 bases at V and 5 bases at J; junction bases unmatched: 4. This CDR3 is built from 12 residues. CDR1 is ENHRY, CDR2 SYGVKD, per germline. The CDR3 region has the DNA TGTGCCATCAGCGGAACTAGCGACGAGCAGTACTTC. Encoded protein: CAISGTSDEQYF.

This rearrangement joins TRBV12-3 or TRBV12-4 to TRBJ1-2; 10 bases map to TRBD1. The V segment lost 4 bases and the J segment 6 bases; nucleotides outside the gene matches: 5. The CDR3 covers 14 residues. As DNA, the CDR3 is TGTGCCAGCAGTTCTTCCGACAGGGGGCATGGCTACACCTTC. This sequence encodes CASSSSDRGHGYTF.

The gene calls are TRBV6-2 or TRBV6-3 and TRBJ2-5; D perhaps matches TRBD1 (6 bases). The germline V and J ends were trimmed by 8 bases and 3 bases, with 13 bases remaining between them. CDR1 is MNHEY and CDR2 is SVGEGT in the germline V gene. This CDR3 spans 13 amino acids. The CDR3 DNA sequence: TGTGCCAGCCAGGGGTTAGTTGAAGAGACCCAGTACTTC. Translated, it gives CASQGLVEETQYF.

V gene TRBV27 combines with J gene TRBJ2-2; unclear D gene. The V end lost 6 bases, the J end lost 5 bases, and 13 bases lay between the germline ends. From germline, CDR1 is MNHEY and CDR2 SMNVEV (reference sequence). This CDR3 region has 14 residues. In DNA form, the CDR3 reads TGTGCCAGCAGAGACCAAATGGTAACCGGGGAGCTGTTTTTT. It is translated as CASRDQMVTGELFF.

This clonotype was seen ten or more times. The chain has TRBV30 and TRBJ1-1, with D unresolved. Germline V gene data show CDR1 as GTSNPN and CDR2 as SVGIG (reference sequence). The CDR3 runs 12 residues. V lost 4 bases and J 2 bases, leaving 8 bases between the germline ends. The CDR3 nucleotides read TGTGCCTGGACTAATAGAAACACTGAAGCTTTCTTT. Translating it yields CAWTNRNTEAFF. Filled out from reference TRBV30 and TRBJ1-1, the complete variable domain reads SQTIHQWPATLVQPVGSPLSLECTVEGTSNPNLYWYRQAAGRGLQLLFYSVGIGQISSEVPQNLSASRPQDRQFILSSKKLLLSDSGFYLCAWTNRNTEAFFGQGTRLTVV.

This clonotype was recorded many times. The CDR3 here is CASRVGNYEQYF. The CDR3 region has the DNA TGTGCCAGCCGAGTAGGGAACTACGAGCAGTACTTC. The chain joins TRBV2 to TRBJ2-7; no firm D call. The CDR3 has 12 residues. The germline gives CDR1 SNHLY, CDR2 FYNNEI. Trimming removed 8 bases at V and 3 bases at J, with 11 bases between.

This clonotype turned up a few times. The chain uses TRBV15 and TRBJ1-1; 9 nucleotides align to TRBD1. J was trimmed by 2 bases and V by 3 bases; bases with no gene match: 7. The germline CDR1 and CDR2 sequences are LNHNV and YYDKDF (reference sequence). The CDR3 contains 16 residues. Written as DNA, the CDR3 is TGTGCCACCAGCAGGAAAAGGACAGGGGTAAACACTGAAGCTTTCTTT. The encoded protein is CATSRKRTGVNTEAFF. Full variable domain (remainder filled in from reference TRBV15 and TRBJ1-1): DAMVIQNPRYQVTQFGKPVTLSCSQTLNHNVMYWYQQKSSQAPKLLFHYYDKDFNNEADTPDNFQSRRPNTSFCFLDIRSPGLGDTAMYLCATSRKRTGVNTEAFFGQGTRLTVV.